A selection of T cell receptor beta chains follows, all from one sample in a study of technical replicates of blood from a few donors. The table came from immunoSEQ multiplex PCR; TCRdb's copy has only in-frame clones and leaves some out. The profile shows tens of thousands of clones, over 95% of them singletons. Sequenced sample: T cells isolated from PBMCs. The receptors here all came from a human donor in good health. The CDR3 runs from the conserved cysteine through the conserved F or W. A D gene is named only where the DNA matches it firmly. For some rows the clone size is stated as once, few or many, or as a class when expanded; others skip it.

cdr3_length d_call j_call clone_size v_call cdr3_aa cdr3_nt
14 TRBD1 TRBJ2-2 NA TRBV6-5 CASSGTGVTGELFF TGTGCCAGCAGCGGGACAGGGGTCACCGGGGAGCTGTTTTTT
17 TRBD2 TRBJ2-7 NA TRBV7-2 CASSLVISSGRWYEQYF TGTGCCAGCAGCTTAGTGATTTCTAGCGGGAGGTGGTACGAGCAGTACTTC
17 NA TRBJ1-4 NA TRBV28 CASSFYATDSEGEKLFF TGTGCCAGCAGTTTCTATGCTACGGACAGTGAGGGGGAAAAACTGTTTTTT
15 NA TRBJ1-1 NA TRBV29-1 CSAEYNREMNTEAFF TGCAGCGCTGAGTATAACAGGGAAATGAACACTGAAGCTTTCTTT
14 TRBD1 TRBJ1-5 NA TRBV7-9 CASSRGTEIQPQHF TGTGCCAGCAGCCGTGGGACAGAGATTCAGCCCCAGCATTTT
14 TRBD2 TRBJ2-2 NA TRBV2 CASSLAGVPGELFF TGTGCCAGCAGTCTAGCGGGAGTTCCCGGGGAGCTGTTTTTT
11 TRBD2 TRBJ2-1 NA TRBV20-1 CSASELAEQFF TGCAGTGCTAGCGAACTAGCGGAGCAGTTCTTC
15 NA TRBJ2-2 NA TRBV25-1 CASSEGLVNTGELFF TGTGCCAGCAGTGAAGGACTGGTGAACACCGGGGAGCTGTTTTTT
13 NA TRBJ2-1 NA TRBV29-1 CSVEAPRVDEQFF TGCAGCGTTGAAGCCCCCCGCGTCGATGAGCAGTTCTTC
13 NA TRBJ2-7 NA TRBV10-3 CAISLTSSNEQYF TGTGCCATCAGTTTGACTAGTAGCAACGAGCAGTACTTC
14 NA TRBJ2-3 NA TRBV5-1 CASSLINFGDTQYF TGCGCCAGCAGCTTAATCAACTTCGGAGATACGCAGTATTTT
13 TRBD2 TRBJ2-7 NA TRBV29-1 CSARLALAYEQYF TGCAGCGCAAGACTAGCGTTAGCCTACGAGCAGTACTTC
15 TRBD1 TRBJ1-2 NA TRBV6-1 CASVEYRDRSYGYTF TGTGCCAGCGTCGAGTACCGGGACAGGTCATATGGCTACACCTTC
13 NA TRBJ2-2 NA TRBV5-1 CASTPENTGELFF TGCGCCAGCACCCCAGAGAACACCGGGGAGCTGTTTTTT
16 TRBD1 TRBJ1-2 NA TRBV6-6 CASSSKETGGYYGYTF TGTGCCAGCAGTTCCAAGGAGACAGGGGGCTACTATGGCTACACCTTC
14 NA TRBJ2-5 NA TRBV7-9 CASSPPGVQETQYF TGTGCCAGCAGCCCACCAGGGGTCCAAGAGACCCAGTACTTC
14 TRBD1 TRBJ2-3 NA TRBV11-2 CATPTGDISDTQYF TGTGCAACCCCGACAGGGGACATTTCAGATACGCAGTATTTT
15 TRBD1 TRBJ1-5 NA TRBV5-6 CASSWTGFPNQPQHF TGTGCCAGCAGCTGGACAGGGTTCCCCAATCAGCCCCAGCATTTT
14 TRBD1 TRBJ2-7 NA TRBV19 CASSATGGSYEQYF TGTGCCAGTAGTGCCACAGGGGGCTCCTACGAGCAGTACTTC
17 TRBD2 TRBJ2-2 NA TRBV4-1 CASSQDWGGTNTGELFF TGCGCCAGCAGCCAAGATTGGGGGGGTACGAACACCGGGGAGCTGTTTTTT
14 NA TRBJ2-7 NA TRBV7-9 CASSLGHSSYEQYF TGTGCCAGCAGCTTGGGCCATAGCTCCTACGAGCAGTACTTC
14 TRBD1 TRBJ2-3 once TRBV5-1 CASREGQGVDTQYF TGCGCCAGCAGAGAAGGACAGGGGGTGGATACGCAGTATTTT
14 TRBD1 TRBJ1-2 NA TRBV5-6 CASSLDRQGDGYTF TGTGCCAGCAGCTTGGATAGGCAGGGGGATGGCTACACCTTC
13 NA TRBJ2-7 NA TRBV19 CASSYRISYEQYF TGTGCCAGTAGTTACAGGATATCCTACGAGCAGTACTTC
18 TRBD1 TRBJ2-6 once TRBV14 CASSHTGGALSGANVLTF TGTGCCAGCAGTCACACAGGGGGCGCATTGTCTGGGGCCAACGTCCTGACTTTC
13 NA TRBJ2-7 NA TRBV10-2 CASSDRQTYEQYF TGCGCCAGCAGTGACAGGCAGACCTACGAGCAGTACTTC